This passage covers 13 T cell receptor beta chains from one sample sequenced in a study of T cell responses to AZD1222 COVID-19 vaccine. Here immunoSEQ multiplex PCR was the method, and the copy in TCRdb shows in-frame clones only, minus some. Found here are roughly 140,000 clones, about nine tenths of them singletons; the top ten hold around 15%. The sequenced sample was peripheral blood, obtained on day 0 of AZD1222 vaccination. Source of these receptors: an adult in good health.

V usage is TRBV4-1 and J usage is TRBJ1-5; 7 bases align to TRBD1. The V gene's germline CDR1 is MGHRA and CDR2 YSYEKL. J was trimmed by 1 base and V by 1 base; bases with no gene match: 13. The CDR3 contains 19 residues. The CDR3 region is CASSQGPKQGGFSNQPQHF. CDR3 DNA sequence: TGCGCCAGCAGCCAAGGGCCGAAGCAGGGGGGATTCAGCAATCAGCCCCAGCATTTT.

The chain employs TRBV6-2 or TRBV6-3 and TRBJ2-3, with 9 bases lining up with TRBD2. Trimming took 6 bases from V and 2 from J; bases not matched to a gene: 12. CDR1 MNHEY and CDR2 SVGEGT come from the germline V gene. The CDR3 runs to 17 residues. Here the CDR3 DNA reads TGTGCCAGCAGCCCCGGCCCGCAGCGGGGGGTCACAGATACGCAGTATTTT. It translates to CASSPGPQRGVTDTQYF.

For the CDR3, the DNA is TGTGCCAGCCGACAGGGTCATAGCAATCAGCCCCAGCATTTT. This translates into CASRQGHSNQPQHF. The V gene is TRBV2, the J gene TRBJ1-5; TRBD1 agrees at 7 bases. Germline CDR1 and CDR2: SNHLY and FYNNEI. The CDR3 has 14 residues. Trimming removed 8 bases from V and 0 bases from J; junction bases left unmatched: 4.

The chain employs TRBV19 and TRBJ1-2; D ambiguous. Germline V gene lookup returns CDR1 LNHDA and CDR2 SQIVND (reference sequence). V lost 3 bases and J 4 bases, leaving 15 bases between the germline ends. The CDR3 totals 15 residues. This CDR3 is CASSIPGRTVYGYTF. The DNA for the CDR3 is TGTGCCAGTAGTATTCCGGGCAGAACCGTCTATGGCTACACCTTC.

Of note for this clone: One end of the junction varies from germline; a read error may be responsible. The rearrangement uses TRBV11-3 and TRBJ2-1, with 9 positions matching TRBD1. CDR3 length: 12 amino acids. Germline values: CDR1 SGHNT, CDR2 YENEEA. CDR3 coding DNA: TGTGCCAGCAGCTTCTACGGACAGGGGCAGCTCTTC. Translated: CASSFYGQGQLF.

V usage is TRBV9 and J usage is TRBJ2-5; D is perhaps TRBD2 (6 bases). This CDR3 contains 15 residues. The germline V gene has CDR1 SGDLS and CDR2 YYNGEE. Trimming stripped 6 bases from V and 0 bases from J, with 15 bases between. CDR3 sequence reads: CASNLGGSNQETQYF. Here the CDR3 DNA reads TGTGCCAGCAACCTGGGGGGATCAAACCAAGAGACCCAGTACTTC.

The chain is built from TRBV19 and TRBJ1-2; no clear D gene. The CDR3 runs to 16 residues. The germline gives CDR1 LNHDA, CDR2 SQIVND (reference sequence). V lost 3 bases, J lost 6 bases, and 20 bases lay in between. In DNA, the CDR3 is TGTGCCAGTAGTATTTCCTGGGCAAAGCTATTGGATGGCTACACCTTC. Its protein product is CASSISWAKLLDGYTF.

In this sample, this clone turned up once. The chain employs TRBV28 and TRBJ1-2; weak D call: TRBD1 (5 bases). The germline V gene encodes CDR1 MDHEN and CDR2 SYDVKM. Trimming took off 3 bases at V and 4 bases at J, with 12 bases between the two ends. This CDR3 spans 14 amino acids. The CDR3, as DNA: TGTGCCAGCAGTTTTTCGGGGGAGAGCTATGGCTACACCTTC. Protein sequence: CASSFSGESYGYTF.

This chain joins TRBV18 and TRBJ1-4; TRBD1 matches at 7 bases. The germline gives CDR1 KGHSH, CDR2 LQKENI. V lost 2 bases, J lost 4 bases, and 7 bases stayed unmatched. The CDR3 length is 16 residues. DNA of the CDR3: TGTGCCAGCTCACCATTAGGACAGGCGAATAATGAAAAACTGTTTTTT. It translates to CASSPLGQANNEKLFF. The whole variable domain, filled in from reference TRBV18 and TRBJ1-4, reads NAGVMQNPRHLVRRRGQEARLRCSPMKGHSHVYWYRQLPEEGLKFMVYLQKENIIDESGMPKERFSAEFPKEGPSILRIQQVVRGDSAAYFCASSPLGQANNEKLFFGSGTQLSVL.

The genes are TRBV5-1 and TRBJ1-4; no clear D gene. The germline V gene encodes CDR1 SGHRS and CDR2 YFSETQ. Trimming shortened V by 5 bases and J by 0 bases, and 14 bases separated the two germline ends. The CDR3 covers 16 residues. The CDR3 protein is CASSRALPATNEKLFF. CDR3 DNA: TGCGCCAGCAGTCGGGCCCTCCCCGCAACTAATGAAAAACTGTTTTTT.

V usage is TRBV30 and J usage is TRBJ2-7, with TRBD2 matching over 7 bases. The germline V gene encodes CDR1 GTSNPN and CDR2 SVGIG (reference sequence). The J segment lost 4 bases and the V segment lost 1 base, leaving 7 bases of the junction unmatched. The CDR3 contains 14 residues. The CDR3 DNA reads TGTGCCTGGAGTGAGCCGGGAGGTCAATACGAGCAGTACTTC. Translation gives CAWSEPGGQYEQYF. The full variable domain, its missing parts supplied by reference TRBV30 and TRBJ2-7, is SQTIHQWPATLVQPVGSPLSLECTVEGTSNPNLYWYRQAAGRGLQLLFYSVGIGQISSEVPQNLSASRPQDRQFILSSKKLLLSDSGFYLCAWSEPGGQYEQYFGPGTRLTVT.

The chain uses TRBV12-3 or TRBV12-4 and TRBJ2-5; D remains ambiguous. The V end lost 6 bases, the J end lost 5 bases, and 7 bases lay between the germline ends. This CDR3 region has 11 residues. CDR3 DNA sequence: TGTGCCAGCAGCCCCAGGGAGACCCAGTACTTC. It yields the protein CASSPRETQYF.

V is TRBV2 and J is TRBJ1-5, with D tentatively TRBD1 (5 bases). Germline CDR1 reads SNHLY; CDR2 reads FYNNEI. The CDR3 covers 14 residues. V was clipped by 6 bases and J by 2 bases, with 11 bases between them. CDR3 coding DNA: TGTGCCAGCAGGGGACTAGGGGGCAATCAGCCCCAGCATTTT. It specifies CASRGLGGNQPQHF.